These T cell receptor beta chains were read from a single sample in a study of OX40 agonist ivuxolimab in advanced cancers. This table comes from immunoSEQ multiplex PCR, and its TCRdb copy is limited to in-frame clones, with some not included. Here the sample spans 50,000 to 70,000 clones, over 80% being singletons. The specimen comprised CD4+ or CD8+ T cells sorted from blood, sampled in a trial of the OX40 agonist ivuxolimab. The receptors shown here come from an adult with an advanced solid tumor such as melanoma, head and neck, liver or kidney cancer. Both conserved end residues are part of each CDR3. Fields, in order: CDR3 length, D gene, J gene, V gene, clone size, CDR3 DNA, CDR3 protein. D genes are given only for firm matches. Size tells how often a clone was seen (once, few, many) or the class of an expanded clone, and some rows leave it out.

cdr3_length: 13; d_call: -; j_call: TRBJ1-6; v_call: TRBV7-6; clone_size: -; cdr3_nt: TGTGCCAGCAGCTCGGGGACTTCTTCACCCCTCCACTTT; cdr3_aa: CASSSGTSSPLHF
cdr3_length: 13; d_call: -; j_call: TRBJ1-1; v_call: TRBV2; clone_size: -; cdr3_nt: TGTGCCAGCAGTGACGAAGCCGCGGGTGGAGCTTTCTTT; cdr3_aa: CASSDEAAGGAFF
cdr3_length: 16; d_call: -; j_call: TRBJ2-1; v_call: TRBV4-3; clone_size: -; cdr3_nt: TGCGCCAGCAGCCAAGAATCGGGGTATAGCCACAATGAGCAGTTCTTC; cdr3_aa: CASSQESGYSHNEQFF
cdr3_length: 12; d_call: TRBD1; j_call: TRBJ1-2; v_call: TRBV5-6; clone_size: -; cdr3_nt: TGTGCCAGCAGGCTACAGGGGGCGAGTTACACCTTC; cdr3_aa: CASRLQGASYTF
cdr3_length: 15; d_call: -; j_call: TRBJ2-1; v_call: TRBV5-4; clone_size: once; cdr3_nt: TGTGCCAGCAGCCCCCCCGGGGGCGCCTACAATGAGCAGTTCTTC; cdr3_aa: CASSPPGGAYNEQFF
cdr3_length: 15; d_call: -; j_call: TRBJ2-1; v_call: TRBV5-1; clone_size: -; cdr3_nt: TGCGCCAGCAGCTTGTGGCAGGTGACCTACAATGAGCAGTTCTTC; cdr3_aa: CASSLWQVTYNEQFF
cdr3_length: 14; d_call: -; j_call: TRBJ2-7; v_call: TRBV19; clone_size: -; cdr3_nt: TGTGCCAGTAGTATACAGGGCGGGTTAGACGAGCAGTACTTC; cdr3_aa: CASSIQGGLDEQYF
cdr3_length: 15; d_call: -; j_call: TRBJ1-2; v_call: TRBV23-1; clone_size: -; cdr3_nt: TGCGCCAGCAGTCAATCGAGAGGGTGCAACTATGGCTACACCTTC; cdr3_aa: CASSQSRGCNYGYTF
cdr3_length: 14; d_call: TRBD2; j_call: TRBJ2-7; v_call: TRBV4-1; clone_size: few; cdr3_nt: TGCGCCAGCAGCGGGACTAAAACTACCTACGAGCAGTACTTC; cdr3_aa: CASSGTKTTYEQYF
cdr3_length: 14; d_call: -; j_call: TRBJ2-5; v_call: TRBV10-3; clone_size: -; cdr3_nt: TGTGCCATCAGTGAGTACGGGGACAAAGAGACCCAGTACTTC; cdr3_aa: CAISEYGDKETQYF
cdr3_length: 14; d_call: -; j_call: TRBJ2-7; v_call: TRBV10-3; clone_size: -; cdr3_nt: TGTGCCATCAGTGAGTCCCAGGCTACCTACGAGCAGTACTTC; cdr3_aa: CAISESQATYEQYF
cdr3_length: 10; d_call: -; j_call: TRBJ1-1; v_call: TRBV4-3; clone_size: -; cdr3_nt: TGCGCCAGCAGCCAGGGGAAGGTTTTCTTT; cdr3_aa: CASSQGKVFF
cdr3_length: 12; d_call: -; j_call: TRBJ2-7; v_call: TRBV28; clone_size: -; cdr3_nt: TGTGCCAGCAGTCTGAGCTCCTACGAGCAGTACTTC; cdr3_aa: CASSLSSYEQYF
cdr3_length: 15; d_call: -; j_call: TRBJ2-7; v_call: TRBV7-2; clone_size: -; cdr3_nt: TGTGCCAGCAGCCCGAATGTGGGATTCTCCTACGAGCAGTACTTC; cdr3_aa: CASSPNVGFSYEQYF
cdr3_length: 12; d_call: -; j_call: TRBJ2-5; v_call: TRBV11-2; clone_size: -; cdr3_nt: TGTGCCAGCAGCTTAGATCAGGGGACCCAGTACTTC; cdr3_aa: CASSLDQGTQYF
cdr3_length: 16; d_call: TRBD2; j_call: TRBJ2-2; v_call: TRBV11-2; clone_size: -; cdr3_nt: TGTGCCAGCAGCTTTCAGCCGGGAGGGGACACCGGGGAGCTGTTTTTT; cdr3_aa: CASSFQPGGDTGELFF
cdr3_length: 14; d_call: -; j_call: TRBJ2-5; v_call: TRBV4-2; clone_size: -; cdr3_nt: TGTGCCAGCAGCCAGAGCCTACCACCGGAGACCCAGTACTTC; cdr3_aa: CASSQSLPPETQYF
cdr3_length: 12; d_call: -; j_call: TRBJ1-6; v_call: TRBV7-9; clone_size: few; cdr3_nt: TGTGCCAGCAACGATGGGTTTTCACCCCTCCACTTT; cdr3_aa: CASNDGFSPLHF
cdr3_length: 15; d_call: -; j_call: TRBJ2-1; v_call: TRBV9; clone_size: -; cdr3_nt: TGTGCCAGCAGCATCGACTCGGATCTTCGCAATGAGCAGTTCTTC; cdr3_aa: CASSIDSDLRNEQFF
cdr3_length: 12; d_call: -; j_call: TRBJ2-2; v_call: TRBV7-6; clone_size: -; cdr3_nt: TGTGCCAGCAGCCAAGAGTCCGGGGAGCTGTTTTTT; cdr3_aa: CASSQESGELFF
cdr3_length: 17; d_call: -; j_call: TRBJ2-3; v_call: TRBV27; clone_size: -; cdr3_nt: TGTGCCAGCAGAAAATTTGGATGGGGGGATAGCACAGATACGCAGTATTTT; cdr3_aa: CASRKFGWGDSTDTQYF
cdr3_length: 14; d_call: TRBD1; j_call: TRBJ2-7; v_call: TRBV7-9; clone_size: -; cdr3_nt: TGTGCCAGCAGCCTCCATGCCGACAGGGACGAGCAGTACTTC; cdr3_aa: CASSLHADRDEQYF
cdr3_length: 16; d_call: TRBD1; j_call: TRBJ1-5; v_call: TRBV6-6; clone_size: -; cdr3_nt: TGTGCCAGCCGGTCGGGGGAGGGGGCGAGCAATCAGCCCCAGCATTTT; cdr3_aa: CASRSGEGASNQPQHF
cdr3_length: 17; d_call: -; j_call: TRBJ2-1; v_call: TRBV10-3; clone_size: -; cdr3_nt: TGTGCCATCAGTGGGGTCGGCCTACGAGGGGGAAACAATGAGCAGTTCTTC; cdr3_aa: CAISGVGLRGGNNEQFF
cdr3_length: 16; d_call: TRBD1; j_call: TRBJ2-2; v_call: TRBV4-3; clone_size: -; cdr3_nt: TGCGCCAGCAGCCAAGGGACAGGCCAGAACACCGGGGAGCTGTTTTTT; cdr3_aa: CASSQGTGQNTGELFF
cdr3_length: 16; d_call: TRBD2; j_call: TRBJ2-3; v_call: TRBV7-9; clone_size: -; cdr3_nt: TGTGCCAGCAGCTTAGGACTAGCGGGGACCACAGATACGCAGTATTTT; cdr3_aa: CASSLGLAGTTDTQYF
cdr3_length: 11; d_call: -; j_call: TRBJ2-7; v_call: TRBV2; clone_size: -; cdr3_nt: TGTGCCAGCACCCTCACGGGCGAGCAGTACTTC; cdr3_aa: CASTLTGEQYF
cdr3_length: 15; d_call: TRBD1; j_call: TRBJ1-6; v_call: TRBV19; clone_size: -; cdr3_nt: TGTGCCAGTAGTATTCGTGTGACAGGGAGGTCACCCCTCCACTTT; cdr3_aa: CASSIRVTGRSPLHF
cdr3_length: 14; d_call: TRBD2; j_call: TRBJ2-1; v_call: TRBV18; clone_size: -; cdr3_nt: TGTGCCAGCTCACCTAGCGGGGGCGAATATGAGCAGTTCTTC; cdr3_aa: CASSPSGGEYEQFF
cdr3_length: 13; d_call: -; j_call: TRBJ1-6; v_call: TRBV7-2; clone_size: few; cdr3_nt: TGTGCCAGCAGAGACAGGTTTAGCTCACCCCTCCACTTT; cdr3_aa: CASRDRFSSPLHF